This entry lists 27 T cell receptor beta chains sequenced from one sample in a study of T cell responses to AZD1222 COVID-19 vaccine. Method: immunoSEQ multiplex PCR; TCRdb's copy keeps in-frame clones and lacks some. This table holds about 220,000 clones, approximately 94% found once. Specimen: peripheral blood, collected on day 0 of MenACWY control vaccination. All receptors come from an adult in good health.

J is TRBJ1-5 and V is TRBV19, with D unresolved. Looked up from germline, CDR1 is LNHDA and CDR2 is SQIVND (reference sequence). V was trimmed by 5 bases and J by 0 bases, leaving 8 bases between them. CDR3 length: 14 residues. CDR3 DNA: TGTGCCAGTAGTTTGGGATTTAGCAATCAGCCCCAGCATTTT. Translating gives CASSLGFSNQPQHF.

The chain links TRBV4-2 to TRBJ1-1; 7 nucleotides align to TRBD1. V gave up 0 bases and J gave up 1 base; unmatched junction bases: 2. The CDR3 is 15 amino acids. Germline V gives CDR1 LGHNA, CDR2 YNFKEQ. CDR3 sequence reads: CASSQDPGGNTEAFF. CDR3 coding DNA: TGTGCCAGCAGCCAAGATCCAGGGGGGAACACTGAAGCTTTCTTT.

The chain employs TRBV7-2 and TRBJ1-4; no clear D gene. With 1 base removed from V and 0 bases from J, the gap between germline ends came to 6 bases. CDR3 size: 15 residues. CDR1 and CDR2 (germline): SGHTA, FQGNSA. The CDR3 sequence: CASSLVSSTNEKLFF. In DNA form, the CDR3 reads TGTGCCAGCAGCTTAGTATCCTCAACTAATGAAAAACTGTTTTTT.

The chain recombines TRBV19 with TRBJ2-5; 10 bases align to TRBD1. Losses at the gene ends were 5 bases for V and 9 bases for J; bases not matched to a gene: 9. The CDR3 has 14 amino acids. Germline CDR1 LNHDA, CDR2 SQIVND (reference sequence). Here the CDR3 DNA reads TGTGCCAGTAGTCGGAGTCCCGGGACAGGGGCCCAGTACTTC. It yields the protein CASSRSPGTGAQYF.

The J gene is TRBJ1-2, the V gene TRBV11-1; 10 nucleotides line up with TRBD1. The CDR3 spans 15 residues. J gave up 2 bases and V 6 bases, and 6 bases lay outside the gene matches. Germline CDR1 is SGHAT and CDR2 is FQDESV (reference sequence). CDR3 in amino acids: CASSPGQGTNYGYTF. The CDR3 coding sequence is TGTGCCAGCAGTCCGGGACAGGGGACCAACTATGGCTACACCTTC.

V is TRBV20-1 and J is TRBJ2-5; possibly TRBD2 for D (5 bases). Germline V CDR1 and CDR2: DFQATT, SNEGSKA (reference sequence). The CDR3 length is 15 residues. Trimming shortened V by 6 bases and J by 5 bases, and 22 bases separated the two germline ends. This chain's CDR3 is CSASPPSSGWETQYF. CDR3 DNA: TGCAGTGCGAGTCCGCCCTCTTCGGGATGGGAGACCCAGTACTTC.

The chain joins TRBV29-1 to TRBJ1-4; 7 bases are a match to TRBD1. CDR3 size: 18 residues. Germline CDR1 reads SQVTM; CDR2 reads ANQGSEA. Trimming removed 6 bases from V and 3 bases from J; junction bases left unmatched: 19. The CDR3 loop is CSVARDSMSRAANEKLFF. CDR3 bases: TGCAGCGTCGCCCGGGACAGTATGAGTCGGGCGGCTAATGAAAAACTGTTTTTT. Drawing the rest from reference TRBV29-1 and TRBJ1-4, the complete variable domain is SAVISQKPSRDICQRGTSLTIQCQVDSQVTMMFWYRQQPGQSLTLIATANQGSEATYESGFVIDKFPISRPNLTFSTLTVSNMSPEDSSIYLCSVARDSMSRAANEKLFFGSGTQLSVL.

J is TRBJ2-2 and V is TRBV5-4; a weak D match, TRBD2 (6 bases). Between the trimmed V and J ends, which lost 4 bases and 4 bases, there was a span of 11 bases. Per germline, CDR1 SGHNT and CDR2 YYREEE (reference sequence). The CDR3 is 14 amino acids. The CDR3, as DNA: TGTGCCAGCAGCCAGGCGGGGCGCACCGGGGAGCTGTTTTTT. Translating gives CASSQAGRTGELFF.

The chain carries TRBV27 and TRBJ1-4; D perhaps matches TRBD1 (5 bases). This CDR3 comprises 15 residues. Trimming took 2 bases from V and 7 from J, leaving 14 bases between them. Germline CDR1 MNHEY, CDR2 SMNVEV (reference sequence). CDR3 sequence reads: CASSLVPTGGEKLFF. The CDR3 nucleotides read TGTGCCAGCAGTTTAGTGCCCACGGGGGGTGAAAAACTGTTTTTT.

This chain joins TRBV3-1 (or the pseudogene TRBV3-2) and TRBJ2-3; 12 bases map to TRBD2. J was trimmed by 5 bases and V by 0 bases; bases with no gene match: 6. There are 17 residues in the CDR3. CDR1 LGHDT and CDR2 YNNKEL come from the germline V gene (reference sequence). The CDR3 DNA sequence: TGTGCCAGCAGCCAAGAGAAGACTAGCGGGGGTATAGATACGCAGTATTTT. It specifies CASSQEKTSGGIDTQYF.

V and J are TRBV19 and TRBJ1-2; D uncertain. Germline assignment: CDR1 LNHDA and CDR2 SQIVND (reference sequence). The V end lost 1 base, the J end lost 5 bases, and 11 bases lay between the germline ends. The CDR3 loop spans 14 amino acids. The CDR3 protein is CASSIGGDLYGYTF. The CDR3 DNA reads as TGTGCCAGTAGTATAGGGGGTGATTTATATGGCTACACCTTC.

This chain uses TRBV28 with TRBJ1-1, with a weak D call TRBD1 (6 bases). The germline V gene encodes CDR1 MDHEN and CDR2 SYDVKM. This CDR3 is built from 13 residues. Trimming removed 6 bases at V and 3 bases at J, with 11 bases between. The CDR3 loop is CASSQGGYTEAFF. In nucleotides, the CDR3 is TGTGCCAGCAGCCAAGGGGGATACACTGAAGCTTTCTTT.

This sequence joins TRBV6-2 or TRBV6-3 and TRBJ2-3; 12 bases fit TRBD2. With V trimmed by 5 bases and J by 2 bases, 11 bases remained unmatched. There are 18 residues in the CDR3. CDR1 and CDR2 (germline): MNHEY, SVGEGT. DNA for the CDR3: TGTGCCAGCAGTCACTGGACTAGCGGGGTGACGACCACAGATACGCAGTATTTT. Protein sequence: CASSHWTSGVTTTDTQYF.

There are a few counts of this clone. The J gene is TRBJ1-1, the V gene TRBV18; TRBD1 agrees at 9 bases. Unmatched junction bases numbered 4, after V lost 5 bases and J lost 6 bases. CDR1 is KGHSH and CDR2 is LQKENI in the germline V gene. The CDR3 totals 13 residues. The CDR3: CASSAGTGSEAFF. CDR3 bases: TGTGCCAGCTCAGCAGGGACAGGGTCTGAAGCTTTCTTT.

The chain has TRBV2 and TRBJ1-2; D perhaps matches TRBD1 (5 bases). Germline CDR1 is SNHLY and CDR2 is FYNNEI. The CDR3 runs to 12 residues. V lost 9 bases, J lost 7 bases, and 15 bases lay in between. The CDR3 loop is CARIIPGFGYTF. CDR3 nucleotide sequence: TGTGCCAGGATTATTCCAGGGTTTGGCTACACCTTC.

CDR3 in DNA: TGTGCCAGCAGTGAGAGGCGCGGGGGGGCAAAAGAGACCCAGTACTTC. Translated, it gives CASSERRGGAKETQYF. This chain joins TRBV2 and TRBJ2-5; 9 bases agree with TRBD2. V shed 3 bases and J 3 bases; nucleotides not matched to a gene: 8. Germline CDR1 SNHLY, CDR2 FYNNEI. The CDR3 covers 16 residues. The whole variable domain, remainder taken from reference TRBV2 and TRBJ2-5, is EPEVTQTPSHQVTQMGQEVILRCVPISNHLYFYWYRQILGQKVEFLVSFYNNEISEKSEIFDDQFSVERPDGSNFTLKIRSTKLEDSAMYFCASSERRGGAKETQYFGPGTRLLVL.

This chain uses TRBV7-8 with TRBJ2-2; a possible D gene is TRBD1 (5 bases). The CDR3 has 15 residues. Trimming cost V 5 bases and J 4 bases, with 14 bases left between them. Germline V gives CDR1 SGHVS, CDR2 FQNEAQ. CDR3 amino acids: CASSPLGQGTGELFF. The CDR3, as DNA: TGTGCCAGCAGCCCTCTAGGGCAGGGCACCGGGGAGCTGTTTTTT.

The J gene is TRBJ1-5, the V gene TRBV20-1; D ambiguous. Germline-derived CDR1 and CDR2 are DFQATT and SNEGSKA (reference sequence). The V end lost 3 bases, the J end lost 4 bases, and 10 bases lay between the germline ends. The CDR3 loop spans 13 amino acids. This chain's CDR3 is CSASPFGNQPQHF. The CDR3, as DNA: TGCAGTGCTAGTCCCTTTGGGAATCAGCCCCAGCATTTT.

The rearrangement uses TRBV7-3 and TRBJ2-3; no firm D call. This CDR3 comprises 14 residues. Germline CDR1 and CDR2: SGHTA and FQGTGA. V dropped 1 base and J dropped 2 bases, with 7 bases sitting between them. CDR3 residues: CASSLNHLTDTQYF. CDR3 in DNA: TGTGCCAGCAGCTTAAACCATCTCACAGATACGCAGTATTTT.

The chain uses TRBV27 and TRBJ2-1; D remains ambiguous. V was trimmed by 3 bases and J by 4 bases, leaving 7 bases between them. This CDR3 is built from 13 residues. Germline CDR1 is MNHEY and CDR2 is SMNVEV (reference sequence). CDR3: CASSFGPYNEQFF. The DNA for the CDR3 is TGTGCCAGCAGTTTCGGGCCATACAATGAGCAGTTCTTC.

The rearrangement joins TRBV2 to TRBJ1-2; possibly TRBD1 for D (6 bases). The CDR3 sequence is 14 residues long. V dropped 6 bases and J dropped 1 base, with 12 bases sitting between them. Germline assignment: CDR1 SNHLY and CDR2 FYNNEI. The CDR3 loop is CASSRDTNNYGYTF. DNA for the CDR3: TGTGCCAGCAGCCGGGACACCAATAACTATGGCTACACCTTC. The variable domain in full, with the rest retrieved from reference TRBV2 and TRBJ1-2, is EPEVTQTPSHQVTQMGQEVILRCVPISNHLYFYWYRQILGQKVEFLVSFYNNEISEKSEIFDDQFSVERPDGSNFTLKIRSTKLEDSAMYFCASSRDTNNYGYTFGSGTRLTVV.

The chain uses TRBV4-3 and TRBJ1-1; D is uncertain. Germline CDR1 is LGHNA and CDR2 is YSLEER. This CDR3 region has 15 residues. Trimming cost V 0 bases and J 0 bases, with 8 bases left between them. In nucleotides, the CDR3 is TGCGCCAGCAGCCAAGATCTAGGGCTGAACACTGAAGCTTTCTTT. Amino acids: CASSQDLGLNTEAFF.

This clone appeared a single time. The V call is TRBV7-6, the J call TRBJ2-5; 7 positions agree with TRBD2. CDR3 length: 13 amino acids. Unmatched junction bases numbered 2, after V lost 2 bases and J lost 5 bases. Germline values: CDR1 SGHVS, CDR2 FNYEAQ. This CDR3 is CASSLSRGETQYF. The CDR3 nucleotides are TGTGCCAGCAGCTTATCGCGGGGGGAGACCCAGTACTTC.

The J gene is TRBJ1-1, the V gene TRBV7-9, with D uncertain. With 0 bases removed from V and 5 bases from J, the gap between germline ends came to 7 bases. The CDR3 totals 13 residues. CDR1 is SEHNR and CDR2 is FQNEAQ in the germline V gene (reference sequence). CDR3 in amino acids: CASSLAEETEAFF. Here the CDR3 DNA reads TGTGCCAGCAGCTTAGCGGAGGAAACTGAAGCTTTCTTT. Full variable domain (missing parts from reference TRBV7-9 and TRBJ1-1): DTGVSQNPRHKITKRGQNVTFRCDPISEHNRLYWYRQTLGQGPEFLTYFQNEAQLEKSRLLSDRFSAERPKGSFSTLEIQRTEQGDSAMYLCASSLAEETEAFFGQGTRLTVV.

This chain links TRBV9 with TRBJ1-1; D may be TRBD1 (5 bases). CDR3 length: 15 amino acids. CDR1 is SGDLS and CDR2 is YYNGEE in the germline V gene. V lost 3 bases and J lost 0, with 12 bases in between. CDR3 residues: CASSAKTAMNTEAFF. CDR3 DNA sequence: TGTGCCAGCAGCGCGAAGACAGCGATGAACACTGAAGCTTTCTTT.

The gene calls are TRBV19 and TRBJ1-4; TRBD1 is a possible D gene (6 bases). Per germline, CDR1 LNHDA and CDR2 SQIVND (reference sequence). The CDR3 loop spans 14 amino acids. V gave up 11 bases and J gave up 3 bases, with 16 bases separating them. CDR3 in DNA: TGTGCCTCTTGGAGGGGGGCCGCTAATGAAAAACTGTTTTTT. Translated: CASWRGAANEKLFF.

V gene TRBV20-1 combines with J gene TRBJ2-6, with D perhaps matching TRBD2 (5 bases). The CDR3 has 14 residues. V gave up 3 bases and J gave up 2 bases, with 8 bases separating them. Germline CDR1 DFQATT, CDR2 SNEGSKA (reference sequence). CDR3 in amino acids: CSASTGAGANVLTF. As DNA, the CDR3 is TGCAGTGCTAGTACCGGGGCTGGGGCCAACGTCCTGACTTTC.